A selection of T cell receptor beta chains follows, all from one sample in a study of regulatory T cells in long-lasting Graves disease. TCRdb reprocessed the multiplex PCR reads via MiXCR and lists one record per CDR3 protein. The profile shows some 500,000 distinct CDR3 sequences, roughly 14% of them singletons. In addition, the sample was reused for a study of T cells in Graves' hyperthyroidism and ophthalmopathy.

The sample in question was peripheral blood mononuclear cells (PBMCs), obtained at new diagnosis, from a patient treated with antithyroid drugs. All receptors derive from a young man with Graves disease. The CDR3 runs from the conserved cysteine through the conserved F or W. Clone size is not always given. Where it is, it says once, few, many or a class for expanded clones.

v_call,j_call,clone_size,cdr3_aa
TRBV19,TRBJ1-5,-,CASSIDGGGNQPQHF
TRBV19,TRBJ1-2,-,CASSTTDRGNGYTF
TRBV30,TRBJ2-3,-,CAWSETGRTSGRSTQYF
TRBV6-5,TRBJ2-7,-,CASSYGQGRGYEQYF
TRBV5-5,TRBJ1-2,many,CASSLWDRVENGYTF
TRBV5-1,TRBJ2-3,-,CASSLRYSRGTDTQYF
TRBV29-1,TRBJ2-7,many,CSSLSADSYEQYF
TRBV5-1,TRBJ2-7,-,CASQTTPFSYEQYF
TRBV11-2,TRBJ2-7,-,CASSLTRRKTSRAYEQYF
TRBV24-1,TRBJ1-1,many,CATRVGLNTEAFF
TRBV27,TRBJ2-1,-,CASRSQRPSSYNEQFF
TRBV5-1,TRBJ2-4,few,CASSLGGAQNIQYF
TRBV24-1,TRBJ2-3,-,CATSGTETDTQYF
TRBV18,TRBJ2-2,-,CASSLAPFTGELFF
TRBV2,TRBJ2-7,-,CVPLAGRGEQYF
TRBV27,TRBJ1-4,many,CASSSDRESEKLFF
TRBV5-1,TRBJ2-2,many,CASSLGTGGWTGELFF
TRBV14,TRBJ2-7,-,CASSSPGTSGRAYEQYF
TRBV27,TRBJ2-1,many,CASSGFGSGDYSYNEQFF
TRBV10-3,TRBJ1-5,-,CAAEGEGGQPQHF
TRBV18,TRBJ2-3,-,CASSPYSPDTQYF
TRBV6-1,TRBJ2-1,many,CATEGQVLHEQFF
TRBV7-9,TRBJ2-7,-,CASSHSGRAPYEQYF
TRBV20-1,TRBJ2-7,-,CSAPGTGGVGEQYF